The T cell receptor (beta chain) described here comes from a study of regulatory and conventional T cells in RAG deficiency. This clone was found once. What it binds is not known. Data came from immunoSEQ multiplex PCR; TCRdb stores just in-frame clones and leaves some out. Found here are fewer than 35,000 clones, 75% to 90% of them singletons; the top ten hold roughly 13%. Unmatched junction bases numbered 3, after V lost 6 bases and J lost 8 bases. CDR1 is MNHNS, CDR2 SASEGT, per germline. This CDR3 spans 13 amino acids. Study-level results: RAG-deficient patients showed markedly lower Shannon entropy and higher Simpson indices than control T-cell subsets.

The same data also contributed to another study, on regulatory T cells. As reported in that work: Primers: 52 TRBV forward and 13 TRBJ reverse.

The chain has TRBV6-1 and TRBJ1-6; TRBD1 agrees at 8 bases. The receptor comes from a human donor in good health. The sample was CD8+ T cells sorted from blood. As DNA, the CDR3 is TGTGCCAGCAGAGACAGGGGTTATTCACCCCTCCACTTT. Its protein is CASRDRGYSPLHF.